This T cell receptor beta chain was captured by sequencing in a study of blood T cell repertoires in COVID-19. Study-wide background: Material from acute and convalescent COVID-19 was sourced from the United States, Italy and Spain. From T cells, B-cell-depleted T cells, or PBMCs came the material, which was cDNA or gDNA.

Original methodology: Amplification from reference gene primers served as the basis for estimated nucleated cell counts. Only in-frame clones appear in the TCRdb table, and some are missing; sequencing was by immunoSEQ multiplex PCR. V and J calls and clone size are those listed in that table; D and trimming were worked out from the DNA. Of some 65,000 clones listed, roughly 88% are singletons. The CDR3 extends over 15 amino acids. V shed 3 bases and J 3 bases; nucleotides not matched to a gene: 5. Germline CDR1 reads MNHNS; CDR2 reads SASEGT. Enrolled during active infection, Seattle patients were then followed longitudinally.

The material sequenced was peripheral blood. The chain recombines TRBV6-1 with TRBJ2-1, with TRBD2 matching 7 bases. The TCR comes from a man aged 50-59 years with COVID-19, enrolled during active disease. The CDR3 nucleotides read TGTGCCAGCAGTGAGCTGGCTAGCGGCTACAATGAGCAGTTCTTC. It codes for CASSELASGYNEQFF.